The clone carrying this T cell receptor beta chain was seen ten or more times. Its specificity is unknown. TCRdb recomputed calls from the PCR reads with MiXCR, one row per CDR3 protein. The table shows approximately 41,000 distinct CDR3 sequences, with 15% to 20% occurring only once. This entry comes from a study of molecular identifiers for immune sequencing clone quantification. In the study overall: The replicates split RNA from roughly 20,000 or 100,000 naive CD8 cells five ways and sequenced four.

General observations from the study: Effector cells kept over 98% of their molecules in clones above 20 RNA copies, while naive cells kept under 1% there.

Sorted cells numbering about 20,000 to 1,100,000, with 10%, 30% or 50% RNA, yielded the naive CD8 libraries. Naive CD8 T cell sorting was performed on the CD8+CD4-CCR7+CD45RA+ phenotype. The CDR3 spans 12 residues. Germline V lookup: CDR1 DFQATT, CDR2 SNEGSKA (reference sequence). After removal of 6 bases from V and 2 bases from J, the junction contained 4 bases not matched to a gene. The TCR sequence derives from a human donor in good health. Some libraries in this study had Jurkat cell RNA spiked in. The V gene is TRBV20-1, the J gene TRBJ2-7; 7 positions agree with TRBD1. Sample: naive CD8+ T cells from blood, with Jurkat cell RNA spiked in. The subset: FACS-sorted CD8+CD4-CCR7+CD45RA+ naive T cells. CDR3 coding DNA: TGCAGTGCAAGGACAGGAACCTACGAGCAGTACTTC. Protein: CSARTGTYEQYF.